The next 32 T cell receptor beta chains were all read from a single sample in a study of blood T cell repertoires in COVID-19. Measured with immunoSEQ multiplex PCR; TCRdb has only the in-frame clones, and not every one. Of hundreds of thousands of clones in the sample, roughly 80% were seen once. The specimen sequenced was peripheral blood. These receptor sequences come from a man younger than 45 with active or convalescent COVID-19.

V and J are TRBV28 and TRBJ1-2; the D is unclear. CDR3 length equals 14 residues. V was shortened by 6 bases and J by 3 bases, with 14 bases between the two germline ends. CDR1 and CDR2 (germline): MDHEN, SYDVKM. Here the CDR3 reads CASRIRGFDYGYTF. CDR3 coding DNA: TGTGCCAGCAGAATTCGGGGTTTTGACTATGGCTACACCTTC.

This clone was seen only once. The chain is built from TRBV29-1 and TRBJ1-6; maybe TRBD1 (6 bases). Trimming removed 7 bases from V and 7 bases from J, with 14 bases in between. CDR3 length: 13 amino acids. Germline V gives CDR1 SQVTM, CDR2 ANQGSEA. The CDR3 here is CSARGGPNSPLHF. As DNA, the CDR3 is TGCAGCGCCCGTGGGGGCCCCAATTCACCCCTCCACTTT. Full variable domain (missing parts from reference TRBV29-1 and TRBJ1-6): SAVISQKPSRDICQRGTSLTIQCQVDSQVTMMFWYRQQPGQSLTLIATANQGSEATYESGFVIDKFPISRPNLTFSTLTVSNMSPEDSSIYLCSARGGPNSPLHFGNGTRLTVT.

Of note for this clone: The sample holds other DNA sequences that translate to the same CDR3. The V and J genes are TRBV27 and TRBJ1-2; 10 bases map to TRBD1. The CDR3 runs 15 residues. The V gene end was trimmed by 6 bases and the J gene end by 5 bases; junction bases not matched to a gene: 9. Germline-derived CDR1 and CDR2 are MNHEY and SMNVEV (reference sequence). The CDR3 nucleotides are TGTGCCAGCAGCCCCGGGACAGGGGCATCGTATGGCTACACCTTC. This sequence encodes CASSPGTGASYGYTF.

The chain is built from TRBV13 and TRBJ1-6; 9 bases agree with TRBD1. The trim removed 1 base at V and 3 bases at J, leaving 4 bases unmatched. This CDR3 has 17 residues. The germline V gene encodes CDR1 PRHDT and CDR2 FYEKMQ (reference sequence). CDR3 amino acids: CASSLEPGQGYNSPLHF. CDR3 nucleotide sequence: TGTGCCAGCAGCTTAGAACCGGGACAGGGCTATAATTCACCCCTCCACTTT. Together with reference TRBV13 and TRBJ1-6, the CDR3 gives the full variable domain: AAGVIQSPRHLIKEKRETATLKCYPIPRHDTVYWYQQGPGQDPQFLISFYEKMQSDKGSIPDRFSAQQFSDYHSELNMSSLELGDSALYFCASSLEPGQGYNSPLHFGNGTRLTVT.

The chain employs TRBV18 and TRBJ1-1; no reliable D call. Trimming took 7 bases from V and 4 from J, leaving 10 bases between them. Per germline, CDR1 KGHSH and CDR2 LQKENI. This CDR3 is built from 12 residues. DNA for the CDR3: TGTGCCAGCTTGTTGACTAGCACTGAAGCTTTCTTT. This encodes CASLLTSTEAFF.

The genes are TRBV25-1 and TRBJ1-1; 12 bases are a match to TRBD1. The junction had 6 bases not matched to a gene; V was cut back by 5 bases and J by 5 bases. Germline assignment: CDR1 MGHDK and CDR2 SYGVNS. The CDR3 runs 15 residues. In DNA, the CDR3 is TGTGCCAGCAGTAAACCGGGACAGGGGGCAACTGAAGCTTTCTTT. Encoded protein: CASSKPGQGATEAFF.

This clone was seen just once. DNA of the CDR3: TGTGCCAGCAGCGATGGGGACAGTGTCCCCTACAATGAGCAGTTCTTC. Translation gives CASSDGDSVPYNEQFF. This chain uses TRBV7-2 with TRBJ2-1, with TRBD1 matching over 7 bases. V lost 5 bases, J lost 2 bases, and 9 bases stayed unmatched. The CDR3 runs 16 residues. Germline CDR1 reads SGHTA; CDR2 reads FQGNSA.

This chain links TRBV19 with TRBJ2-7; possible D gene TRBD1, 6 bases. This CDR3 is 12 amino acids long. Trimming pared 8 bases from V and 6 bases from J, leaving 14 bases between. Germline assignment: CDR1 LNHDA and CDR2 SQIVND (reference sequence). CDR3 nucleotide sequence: TGTGCCAGTTCCCGAGGGGGTGGCGAGCAGTACTTC. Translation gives CASSRGGGEQYF.

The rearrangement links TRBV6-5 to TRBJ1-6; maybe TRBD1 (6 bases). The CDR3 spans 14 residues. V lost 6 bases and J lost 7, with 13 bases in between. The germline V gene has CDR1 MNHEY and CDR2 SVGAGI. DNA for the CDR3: TGTGCCAGCAGGCCGGGGGGCGGCAATTCACCCCTCCACTTT. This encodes CASRPGGGNSPLHF.

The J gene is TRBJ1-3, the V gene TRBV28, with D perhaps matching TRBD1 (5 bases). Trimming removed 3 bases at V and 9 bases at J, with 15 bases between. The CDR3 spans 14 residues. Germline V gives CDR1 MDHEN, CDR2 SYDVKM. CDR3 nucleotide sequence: TGTGCCAGCAGTTTGGGGACTGTACGGGGCACCATATATTTT. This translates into CASSLGTVRGTIYF.

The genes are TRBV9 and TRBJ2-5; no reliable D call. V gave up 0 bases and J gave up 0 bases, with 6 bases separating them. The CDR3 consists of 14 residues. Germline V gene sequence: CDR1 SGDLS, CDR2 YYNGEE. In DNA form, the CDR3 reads TGTGCCAGCAGCGTAGGAGCCCACCAAGAGACCCAGTACTTC. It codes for CASSVGAHQETQYF.

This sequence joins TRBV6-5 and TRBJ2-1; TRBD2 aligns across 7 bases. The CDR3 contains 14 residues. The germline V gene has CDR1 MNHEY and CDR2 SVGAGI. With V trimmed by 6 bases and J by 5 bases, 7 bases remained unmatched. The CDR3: CASRRAGPNNEQFF. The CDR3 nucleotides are TGTGCCAGCAGGAGAGCGGGACCCAACAATGAGCAGTTCTTC.

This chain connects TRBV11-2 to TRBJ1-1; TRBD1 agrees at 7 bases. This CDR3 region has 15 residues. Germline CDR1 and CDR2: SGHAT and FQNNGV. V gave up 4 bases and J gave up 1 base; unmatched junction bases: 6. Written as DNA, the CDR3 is TGTGCCAGCAGCTACACCCGGGACAGGAACACTGAAGCTTTCTTT. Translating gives CASSYTRDRNTEAFF.

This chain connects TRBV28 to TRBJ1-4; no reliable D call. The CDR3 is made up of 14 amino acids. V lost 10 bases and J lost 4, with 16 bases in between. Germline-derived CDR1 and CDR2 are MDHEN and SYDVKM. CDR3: CATRWADLNEKLFF. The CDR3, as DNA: TGTGCCACCCGGTGGGCAGACCTTAATGAAAAACTGTTTTTT.

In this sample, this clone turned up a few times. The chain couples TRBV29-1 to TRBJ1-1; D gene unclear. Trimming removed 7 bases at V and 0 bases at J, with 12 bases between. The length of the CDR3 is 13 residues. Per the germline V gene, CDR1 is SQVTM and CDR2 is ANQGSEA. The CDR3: CSATQLMNTEAFF. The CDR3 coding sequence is TGCAGCGCAACTCAACTAATGAACACTGAAGCTTTCTTT.

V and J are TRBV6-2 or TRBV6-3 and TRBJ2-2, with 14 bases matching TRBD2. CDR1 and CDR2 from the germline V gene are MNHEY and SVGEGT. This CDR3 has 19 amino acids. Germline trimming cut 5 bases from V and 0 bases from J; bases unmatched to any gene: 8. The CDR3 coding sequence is TGTGCCAGCAGTAACACACGACTAGCGGGGGGGCCGAACACCGGGGAGCTGTTTTTT. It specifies CASSNTRLAGGPNTGELFF.

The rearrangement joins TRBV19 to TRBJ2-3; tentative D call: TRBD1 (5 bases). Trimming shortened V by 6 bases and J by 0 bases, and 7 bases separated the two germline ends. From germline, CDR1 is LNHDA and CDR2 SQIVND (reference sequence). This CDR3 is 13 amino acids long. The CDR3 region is CASRTASTDTQYF. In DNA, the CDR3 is TGTGCCAGTAGGACAGCTAGCACAGATACGCAGTATTTT.

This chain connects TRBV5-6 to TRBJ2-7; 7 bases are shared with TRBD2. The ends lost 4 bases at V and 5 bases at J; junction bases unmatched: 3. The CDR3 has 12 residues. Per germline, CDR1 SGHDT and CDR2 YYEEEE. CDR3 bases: TGTGCCAGCAGCGCCGGGACTAACGAGCAGTACTTC. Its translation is CASSAGTNEQYF.

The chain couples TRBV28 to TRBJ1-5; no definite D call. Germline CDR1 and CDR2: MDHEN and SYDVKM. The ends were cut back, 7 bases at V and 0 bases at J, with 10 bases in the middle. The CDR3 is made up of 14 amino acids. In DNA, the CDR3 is TGTGCCAGCACCCCCCCGCGTAGCAATCAGCCCCAGCATTTT. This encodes CASTPPRSNQPQHF.

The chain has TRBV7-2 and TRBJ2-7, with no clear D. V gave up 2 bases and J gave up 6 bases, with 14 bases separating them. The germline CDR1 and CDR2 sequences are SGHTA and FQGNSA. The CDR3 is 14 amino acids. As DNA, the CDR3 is TGTGCCAGCAGCTTATTTGGGCAGGAAGGCGAGCAGTACTTC. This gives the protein CASSLFGQEGEQYF.

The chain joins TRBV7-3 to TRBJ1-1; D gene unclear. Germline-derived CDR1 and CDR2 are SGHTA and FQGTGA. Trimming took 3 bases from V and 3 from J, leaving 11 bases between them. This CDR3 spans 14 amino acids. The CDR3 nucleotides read TGTGCCAGCAGCTTTATGCGGAGATACACTGAAGCTTTCTTT. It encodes CASSFMRRYTEAFF.

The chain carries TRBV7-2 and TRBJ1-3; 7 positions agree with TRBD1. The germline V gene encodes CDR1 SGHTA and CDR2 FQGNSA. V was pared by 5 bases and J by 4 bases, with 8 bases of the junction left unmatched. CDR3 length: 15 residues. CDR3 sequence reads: CASSLRGAVGNTIYF. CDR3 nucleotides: TGTGCCAGCAGCCTCAGGGGGGCTGTAGGAAACACCATATATTTT.

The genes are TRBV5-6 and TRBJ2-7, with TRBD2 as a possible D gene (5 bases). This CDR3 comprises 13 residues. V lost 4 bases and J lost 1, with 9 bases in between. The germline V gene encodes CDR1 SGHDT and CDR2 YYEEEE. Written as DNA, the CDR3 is TGTGCCAGCAGCACATTAGCGTCCTACGAGCAGTACTTC. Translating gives CASSTLASYEQYF.

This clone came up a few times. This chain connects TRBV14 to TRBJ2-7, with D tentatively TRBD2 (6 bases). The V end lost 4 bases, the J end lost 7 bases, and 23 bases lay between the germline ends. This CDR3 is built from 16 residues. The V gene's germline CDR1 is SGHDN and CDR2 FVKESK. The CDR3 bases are TGTGCCAGCAGCCGAGGGAGTGGGGGGACCCTTGGGGAGCAGTACTTC. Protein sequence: CASSRGSGGTLGEQYF.

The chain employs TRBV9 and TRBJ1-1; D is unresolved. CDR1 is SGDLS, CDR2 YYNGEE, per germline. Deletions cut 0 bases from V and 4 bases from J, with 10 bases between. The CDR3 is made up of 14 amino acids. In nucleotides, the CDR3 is TGTGCCAGCAGCGTAGGGTCTAAGTTCACTGAAGCTTTCTTT. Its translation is CASSVGSKFTEAFF.

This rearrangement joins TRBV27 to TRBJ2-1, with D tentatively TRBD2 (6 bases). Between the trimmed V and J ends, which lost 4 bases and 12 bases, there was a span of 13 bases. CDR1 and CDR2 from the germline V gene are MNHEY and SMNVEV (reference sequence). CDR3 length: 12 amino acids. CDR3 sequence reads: CASSSRGRRQFF. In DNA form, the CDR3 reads TGTGCCAGCAGTTCTCGGGGGAGAAGGCAGTTCTTC.

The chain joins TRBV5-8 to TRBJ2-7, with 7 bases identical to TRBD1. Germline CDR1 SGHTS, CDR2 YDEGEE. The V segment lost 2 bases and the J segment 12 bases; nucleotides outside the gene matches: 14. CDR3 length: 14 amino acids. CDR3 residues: CASSLRDRGARVYF. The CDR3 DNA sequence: TGTGCCAGCAGCTTACGGGACAGAGGGGCCCGTGTGTACTTC.

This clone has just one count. The CDR3 coding sequence is TGCAGCGCCAGGGACAATAATCAGCCCCAGCATTTT. This gives the protein CSARDNNQPQHF. The chain recombines TRBV29-1 with TRBJ1-5; tentative D call: TRBD1 (6 bases). V lost 7 bases and J lost 4, with 11 bases in between. This CDR3 has 12 amino acids. CDR1 is SQVTM, CDR2 ANQGSEA, per germline. Variable domain in full (rest from reference TRBV29-1 and TRBJ1-5): SAVISQKPSRDICQRGTSLTIQCQVDSQVTMMFWYRQQPGQSLTLIATANQGSEATYESGFVIDKFPISRPNLTFSTLTVSNMSPEDSSIYLCSARDNNQPQHFGDGTRLSIL.

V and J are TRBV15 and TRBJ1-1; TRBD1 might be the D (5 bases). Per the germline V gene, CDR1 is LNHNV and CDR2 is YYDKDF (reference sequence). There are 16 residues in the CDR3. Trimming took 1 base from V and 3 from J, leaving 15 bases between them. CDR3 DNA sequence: TGTGCCACCAGCAGAGTTCTTAAGGGGCAGGACACTGAAGCTTTCTTT. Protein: CATSRVLKGQDTEAFF.

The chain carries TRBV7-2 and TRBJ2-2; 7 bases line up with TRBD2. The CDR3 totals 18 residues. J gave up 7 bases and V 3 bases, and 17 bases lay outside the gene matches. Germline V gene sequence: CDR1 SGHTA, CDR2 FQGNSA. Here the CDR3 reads CASSFFASGADPGGELFF. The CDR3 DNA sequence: TGTGCCAGCAGCTTCTTTGCCAGCGGGGCGGACCCAGGCGGGGAGCTGTTTTTT.

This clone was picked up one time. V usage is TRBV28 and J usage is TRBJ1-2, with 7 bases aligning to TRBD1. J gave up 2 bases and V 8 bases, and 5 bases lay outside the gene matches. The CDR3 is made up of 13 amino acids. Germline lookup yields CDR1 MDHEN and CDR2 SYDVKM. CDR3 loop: CASAQQGNYGYTF. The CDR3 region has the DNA TGTGCCAGCGCTCAACAGGGGAACTATGGCTACACCTTC.

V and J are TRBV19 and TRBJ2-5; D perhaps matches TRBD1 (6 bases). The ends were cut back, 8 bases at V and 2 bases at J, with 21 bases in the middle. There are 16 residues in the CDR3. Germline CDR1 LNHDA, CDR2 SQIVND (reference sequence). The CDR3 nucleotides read TGTGCCAGTTCCCCACTACAGGGAGTGGGGCAAGAGACCCAGTACTTC. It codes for CASSPLQGVGQETQYF.